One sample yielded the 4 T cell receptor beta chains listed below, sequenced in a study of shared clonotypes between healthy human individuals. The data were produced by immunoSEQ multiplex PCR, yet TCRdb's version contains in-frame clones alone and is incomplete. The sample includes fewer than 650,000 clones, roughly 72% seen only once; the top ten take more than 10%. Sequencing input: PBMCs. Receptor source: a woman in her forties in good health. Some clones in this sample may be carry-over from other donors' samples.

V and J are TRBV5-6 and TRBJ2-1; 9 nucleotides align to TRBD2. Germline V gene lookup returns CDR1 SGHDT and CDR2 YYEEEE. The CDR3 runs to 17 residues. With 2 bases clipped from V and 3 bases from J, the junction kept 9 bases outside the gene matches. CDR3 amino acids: CASSLFLAGVNYNEQFF. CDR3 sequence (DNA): TGTGCCAGCAGCTTATTTTTAGCGGGAGTGAACTACAATGAGCAGTTCTTC.

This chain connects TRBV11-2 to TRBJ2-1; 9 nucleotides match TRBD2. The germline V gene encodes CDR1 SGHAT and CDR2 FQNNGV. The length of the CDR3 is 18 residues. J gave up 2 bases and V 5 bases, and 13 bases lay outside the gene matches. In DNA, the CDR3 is TGTGCCAGCAGCCCGGGGTTAGCGGGAGCGCTCCCCTACAATGAGCAGTTCTTC. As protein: CASSPGLAGALPYNEQFF.

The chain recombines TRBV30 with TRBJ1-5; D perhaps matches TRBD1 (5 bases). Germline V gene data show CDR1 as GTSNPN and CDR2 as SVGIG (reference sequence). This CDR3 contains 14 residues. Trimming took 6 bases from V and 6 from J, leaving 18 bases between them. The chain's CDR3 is CACNLGLPSQPQHF. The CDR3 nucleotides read TGTGCCTGCAATCTGGGACTCCCCTCTCAGCCCCAGCATTTT.

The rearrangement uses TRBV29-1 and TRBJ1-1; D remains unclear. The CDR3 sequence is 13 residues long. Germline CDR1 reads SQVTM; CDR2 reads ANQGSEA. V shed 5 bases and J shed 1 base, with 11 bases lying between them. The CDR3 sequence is CSVSIQSNTEAFF. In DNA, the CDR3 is TGCAGCGTTTCCATACAATCGAACACTGAAGCTTTCTTT.